The clone carrying this TCR beta chain showed up just once. The record originates from a study of control samples from healthy donors and cancer patients. Sequencing was performed with immunoSEQ multiplex PCR; in TCRdb, only in-frame clones are kept and a portion is missing. Among about 160,000 clones listed, roughly 94% were seen once. Germline-derived CDR1 and CDR2 are SGHTA and FQGNSA. V was pared by 1 base and J by 6 bases, with 8 bases of the junction left unmatched. CDR3 length equals 15 residues. The gene calls are TRBV7-2 and TRBJ2-5; TRBD1 aligns across 7 bases. Input material: blood. The TCR originated in a woman between 40 and 50 years old in good health. CDR3 region: CASSLDGSGGKTQYF. CDR3 bases: TGTGCCAGCAGCTTAGATGGGTCAGGGGGAAAGACCCAGTACTTC.